This T cell receptor beta chain comes out of a study of cytomegalovirus exposure and HLA in healthy donors. Study-level information: There were approximately 85 million unique TCRs (from HLA-typed donors) in an early data release. Study findings and constraints: Altogether, 170 or so TCR beta chains were recorded as cytomegalovirus-associated. Association of approximately 16,000 TCR beta sequences with HLA alleles was found at 0.05 false discovery rate in a later analysis.

The primer mix had 60 Vbeta and 13 Jbeta primers. TCRdb's table, derived via immunoSEQ multiplex PCR, lists solely in-frame clones and lacks some. The sample has some 160,000 clones, about 86% seen once. This clone showed up many times. Its matching antigen is unknown. The J segment lost 6 bases and the V segment lost 0 bases, leaving 2 bases of the junction unmatched. The CDR3 contains 13 residues. Germline values: CDR1 SGHKS, CDR2 YYEKEE (reference sequence). Sequenced input: PBMCs. The V call is TRBV5-5, the J call TRBJ1-1; 7 nucleotides match TRBD1. This clonotype was obtained from a woman between 18 and 30 years old in good health and CMV-seronegative. Here the CDR3 DNA reads TGTGCCAGCAGCTTGGCCCAGGGGGCTGAAGCTTTCTTT. Translating it yields CASSLAQGAEAFF.